A selection of T cell receptor beta chains follows, all from one sample in a study of response to subunit inactivated influenza vaccine. MiXCR, run by TCRdb on the RT-PCR reads, gives a single entry per CDR3 protein. In the table there are hundreds of thousands of distinct CDR3 sequences, less than 20% of which are singletons. Here the sequenced sample was PBMCs from blood, taken 12 days after vaccination. The receptors stem from a man over 45 who received an inactivated influenza vaccine. Both conserved end residues are part of each CDR3. D genes are given only for firm matches. Expanded clones are given a class, and other clones once, few, many or no size at all.

clone_size: once
j_call: TRBJ2-2
d_call: TRBD2
v_call: TRBV7-6
cdr3_aa: CASSLRGLAVITGELFF
cdr3_nt: TGTGCCAGCAGCCTACGCGGACTAGCGGTGATCACCGGGGAGCTGTTTTTT

clone_size: many
j_call: TRBJ2-3
d_call: .
v_call: TRBV5-1
cdr3_aa: CASSLIGGTDTQYF
cdr3_nt: TGCGCCAGCAGCTTGATTGGAGGTACAGATACGCAGTATTTT

clone_size: .
j_call: TRBJ2-1
d_call: .
v_call: TRBV7-7
cdr3_aa: CASSLRLATYNEQFF
cdr3_nt: TGTGCTAGCAGCTTAAGGCTAGCGACCTACAATGAGCAGTTCTTC

clone_size: few
j_call: TRBJ1-2
d_call: TRBD1
v_call: TRBV27
cdr3_aa: CASSLLGPGTGGDGYTF
cdr3_nt: TGTGCCAGCAGTTTACTAGGTCCCGGGACAGGGGGGGATGGCTACACCTTC

clone_size: .
j_call: TRBJ2-7
d_call: .
v_call: TRBV29-1
cdr3_aa: CSVSLVRHEQYF
cdr3_nt: TGCAGCGTTTCTTTAGTTCGCCACGAGCAGTACTTC

clone_size: .
j_call: TRBJ2-3
d_call: .
v_call: TRBV5-5
cdr3_aa: CASSTSRFSTDTQYF
cdr3_nt: TGTGCCAGCAGTACGAGTCGGTTTTCCACAGATACGCAGTATTTT

clone_size: .
j_call: TRBJ1-1
d_call: .
v_call: TRBV7-2
cdr3_aa: CASSLEGLGNTEAFF
cdr3_nt: TGTGCCAGCAGCCTCGAGGGCTTAGGGAACACTGAAGCTTTCTTT

clone_size: few
j_call: TRBJ2-3
d_call: .
v_call: TRBV11-2
cdr3_aa: CASSFLDGGSDTQYF
cdr3_nt: TGTGCCAGCAGCTTCTTGGACGGCGGTTCAGATACGCAGTATTTT

clone_size: .
j_call: TRBJ2-5
d_call: TRBD2
v_call: TRBV20-1
cdr3_aa: CSATSGGARETQYF
cdr3_nt: TGCAGTGCCACTAGCGGGGGGGCCCGGGAGACCCAGTACTTC

clone_size: .
j_call: TRBJ2-5
d_call: TRBD1
v_call: TRBV20-1
cdr3_aa: CSATHRGRLETQYF
cdr3_nt: TGCAGTGCTACGCACAGGGGGCGGTTGGAGACCCAGTACTTC

clone_size: few
j_call: TRBJ2-7
d_call: .
v_call: TRBV3-1
cdr3_aa: CASSQDAQGYEQYF
cdr3_nt: TGTGCCAGCAGCCAAGATGCCCAGGGTTACGAGCAGTACTTC

clone_size: many
j_call: TRBJ1-1
d_call: .
v_call: TRBV7-9
cdr3_aa: CASSPHEGNTEAFF
cdr3_nt: TGTGCCAGCAGCCCCCACGAGGGTAACACTGAAGCTTTCTTT

clone_size: few
j_call: TRBJ2-3
d_call: TRBD2
v_call: TRBV5-1
cdr3_aa: CASNSGSNGDTQYF
cdr3_nt: TGCGCCAGTAATAGCGGGAGCAATGGAGATACGCAGTATTTT

clone_size: .
j_call: TRBJ2-3
d_call: .
v_call: TRBV20-1
cdr3_aa: CSAPPGIGDTDTQYF
cdr3_nt: TGCAGTGCTCCCCCCGGGATCGGGGACACAGATACGCAGTATTTT

clone_size: .
j_call: TRBJ2-1
d_call: TRBD1
v_call: TRBV5-1
cdr3_aa: CASSLRGTGSGKSQNEQFF
cdr3_nt: TGCGCCAGCAGCTTGAGAGGGACAGGGAGCGGTAAATCACAAAATGAGCAGTTCTTC

clone_size: many
j_call: TRBJ1-6
d_call: .
v_call: TRBV28
cdr3_aa: CASSLSPEQKLLSWSYNSPLHF
cdr3_nt: TGTGCCAGCAGTTTAAGCCCGGAACAGAAATTACTTAGCTGGTCCTATAATTCACCCCTCCACTTT

clone_size: many
j_call: TRBJ2-2
d_call: .
v_call: TRBV7-8
cdr3_aa: CASSRRGNTGELFF
cdr3_nt: TGTGCCAGCAGCCGGCGGGGAAACACCGGGGAGCTGTTTTTT

clone_size: few
j_call: TRBJ2-3
d_call: .
v_call: TRBV29-1
cdr3_aa: CSVVPSRPPDTQYF
cdr3_nt: TGCAGCGTTGTTCCCTCTCGTCCCCCAGATACGCAGTATTTT

clone_size: many
j_call: TRBJ2-2
d_call: TRBD1
v_call: TRBV20-1
cdr3_aa: CSARTPTGSGTGELFF
cdr3_nt: TGCAGTGCTAGAACCCCGACAGGGTCGGGGACCGGGGAGCTGTTTTTT

clone_size: .
j_call: TRBJ2-7
d_call: .
v_call: TRBV20-1
cdr3_aa: CSARDALNYRHPQQYF
cdr3_nt: TGCAGTGCTAGAGATGCCCTGAATTATCGCCATCCCCAGCAGTACTTC

clone_size: .
j_call: TRBJ2-7
d_call: .
v_call: TRBV30
cdr3_aa: CAWRGGRVPYEQYF
cdr3_nt: TGTGCCTGGAGGGGAGGAAGGGTCCCCTACGAGCAGTACTTC

clone_size: .
j_call: TRBJ2-7
d_call: .
v_call: TRBV4-3
cdr3_aa: CASSQDLFSYEQYF
cdr3_nt: TGCGCCAGCAGCCAAGATCTCTTCTCCTACGAGCAGTACTTC

clone_size: .
j_call: TRBJ1-4
d_call: .
v_call: TRBV19
cdr3_aa: CASSIGSKSEKLFF
cdr3_nt: TGTGCCAGTAGTATCGGCAGCAAATCGGAAAAACTGTTTTTT

clone_size: .
j_call: TRBJ2-1
d_call: TRBD2
v_call: TRBV7-2
cdr3_aa: CASSLLAGGSYNKQFF
cdr3_nt: TGTGCCAGCAGCCTGTTAGCGGGGGGCTCCTACAATAAGCAGTTCTTC

clone_size: .
j_call: TRBJ1-6
d_call: .
v_call: TRBV9
cdr3_aa: CASSVGIGGMRNSPLHF
cdr3_nt: TGTGCCAGCAGCGTAGGGATAGGGGGTATGAGGAATTCACCCCTCCACTTT

clone_size: .
j_call: TRBJ1-2
d_call: .
v_call: TRBV2
cdr3_aa: CATLAGLLHGYTF
cdr3_nt: TGTGCCACCCTAGCAGGATTACTCCATGGCTACACCTTC

clone_size: .
j_call: TRBJ1-4
d_call: .
v_call: TRBV4-2
cdr3_aa: CASSHLGFPGGASEKLFF
cdr3_nt: TGTGCCAGCAGCCATTTGGGATTCCCTGGGGGGGCGAGCGAAAAACTGTTTTTT

clone_size: .
j_call: TRBJ2-7
d_call: TRBD2
v_call: TRBV5-1
cdr3_aa: CASSFTSAYEQYF
cdr3_nt: TGCGCCAGCAGCTTCACTAGCGCCTACGAGCAGTACTTC

clone_size: .
j_call: TRBJ2-1
d_call: .
v_call: TRBV4-3
cdr3_aa: CASSLSHGTYNEQFF
cdr3_nt: TGCGCCAGCAGCCTGTCACATGGGACCTACAATGAGCAGTTCTTC

clone_size: few
j_call: TRBJ1-2
d_call: TRBD1
v_call: TRBV10-3
cdr3_aa: CAITGGYGYTF
cdr3_nt: TGTGCCATCACAGGGGGCTATGGCTACACCTTC

clone_size: .
j_call: TRBJ2-7
d_call: TRBD2
v_call: TRBV20-1
cdr3_aa: CSARDMRLAGVTNGDEQYF
cdr3_nt: TGCAGTGCTAGAGATATGCGGCTAGCGGGAGTGACAAACGGGGACGAGCAGTACTTC

clone_size: .
j_call: TRBJ2-2
d_call: TRBD2
v_call: TRBV10-3
cdr3_aa: CAISEGLAGAGELFF
cdr3_nt: TGTGCCATCAGTGAGGGGCTAGCGGGAGCCGGGGAGCTGTTTTTT

clone_size: .
j_call: TRBJ2-3
d_call: .
v_call: TRBV7-9
cdr3_aa: CASSPRTPLNSTDTQYF
cdr3_nt: TGTGCCAGCAGCCCCCGCACGCCCCTGAATTCCACAGATACGCAGTATTTT

clone_size: .
j_call: TRBJ2-7
d_call: .
v_call: TRBV12-3/TRBV12-4
cdr3_aa: CASSLTEVEIRYF
cdr3_nt: TGTGCCAGCAGTTTAACCGAGGTTGAAATCAGGTACTTC

clone_size: many
j_call: TRBJ1-6
d_call: .
v_call: TRBV3-1
cdr3_aa: CASSQGTVNSPLHF
cdr3_nt: TGCGCCAGCAGCCAAGGAACAGTTAATTCACCCCTCCACTTT

clone_size: .
j_call: TRBJ2-2
d_call: TRBD2
v_call: TRBV18
cdr3_aa: CASSALAENTGELFF
cdr3_nt: TGTGCCAGCTCGGCCCTAGCGGAGAACACCGGGGAGCTGTTTTTT

clone_size: .
j_call: TRBJ2-4
d_call: TRBD1
v_call: TRBV5-6
cdr3_aa: CASSHRQGQNIQYF
cdr3_nt: TGTGCCAGCAGCCATAGACAGGGCCAAAACATTCAGTACTTC

clone_size: few
j_call: TRBJ2-7
d_call: .
v_call: TRBV12-3/TRBV12-4
cdr3_aa: CASSFLGNPYYEQYF
cdr3_nt: TGTGCCAGCAGTTTTTTAGGGAACCCATACTACGAGCAGTACTTC

clone_size: .
j_call: TRBJ2-2
d_call: .
v_call: TRBV7-2
cdr3_aa: CASSLAISGRLAGELFF
cdr3_nt: TGTGCCAGCAGCTTAGCAATTAGCGGCCGCCTGGCCGGGGAGCTGTTTTTT

clone_size: .
j_call: TRBJ2-7
d_call: .
v_call: TRBV4-1
cdr3_aa: CASSQGRAVSYEQYF
cdr3_nt: TGCGCCAGCAGCCAAGGCCGGGCAGTCTCCTACGAGCAGTACTTC

clone_size: few
j_call: TRBJ2-7
d_call: .
v_call: TRBV7-3
cdr3_aa: CASSLTGWGDEQYF
cdr3_nt: TGTGCCAGCAGCCTAACGGGTTGGGGTGACGAGCAGTACTTC

clone_size: .
j_call: TRBJ2-1
d_call: TRBD2
v_call: TRBV6-1
cdr3_aa: CASSPEVAGYNEQFF
cdr3_nt: TGTGCCAGCAGCCCTGAAGTAGCGGGGTACAATGAGCAGTTCTTC

clone_size: .
j_call: TRBJ1-1
d_call: .
v_call: TRBV20-1
cdr3_aa: CSARTRLGAFF
cdr3_nt: TGCAGTGCTAGAACGAGGCTTGGTGCTTTCTTT

clone_size: .
j_call: TRBJ2-2
d_call: .
v_call: TRBV20-1
cdr3_aa: CSARGGPNTGELFF
cdr3_nt: TGCAGTGCTAGAGGCGGACCCAACACCGGGGAGCTGTTTTTT

clone_size: few
j_call: TRBJ2-3
d_call: TRBD2
v_call: TRBV6-1
cdr3_aa: CASSGMAGGSTDTQYF
cdr3_nt: TGTGCCAGCAGTGGCATGGCGGGAGGGTCCACAGATACGCAGTATTTT

clone_size: .
j_call: TRBJ2-7
d_call: .
v_call: TRBV5-1
cdr3_aa: CASSFQPSYEQYF
cdr3_nt: TGCGCCAGCAGCTTCCAGCCATCCTACGAGCAGTACTTC